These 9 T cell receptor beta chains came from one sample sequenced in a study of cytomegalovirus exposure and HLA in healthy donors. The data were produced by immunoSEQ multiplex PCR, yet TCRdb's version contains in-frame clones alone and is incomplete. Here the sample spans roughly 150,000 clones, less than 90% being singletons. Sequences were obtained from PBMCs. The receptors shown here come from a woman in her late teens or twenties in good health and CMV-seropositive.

The CDR3 DNA sequence: TGCGCCAGCAGCTCCGGACTAGCGGGAAACTACAATGAGCAGTTCTTC. It encodes CASSSGLAGNYNEQFF. This chain joins TRBV5-1 and TRBJ2-1; 12 bases are a match to TRBD2. The V gene's germline CDR1 is SGHRS and CDR2 YFSETQ. Unmatched junction bases numbered 4, after V lost 3 bases and J lost 3 bases. The CDR3 loop spans 16 amino acids.

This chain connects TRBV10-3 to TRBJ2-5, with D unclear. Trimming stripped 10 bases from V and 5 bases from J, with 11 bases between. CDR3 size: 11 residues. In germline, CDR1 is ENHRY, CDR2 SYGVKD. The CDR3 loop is CATQIGETQYF. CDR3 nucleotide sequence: TGTGCCACTCAGATCGGGGAGACCCAGTACTTC.

The CDR3 region is CASSQDLGGAPNTGELFF. The DNA for the CDR3 is TGCGCCAGCAGCCAAGACCTAGGCGGGGCCCCGAACACCGGGGAGCTGTTTTTT. This chain links TRBV4-3 with TRBJ2-2; TRBD2 is a possible D gene (6 bases). The V end lost 0 bases, the J end lost 0 bases, and 14 bases lay between the germline ends. The CDR3 sequence is 18 residues long. Germline CDR1 reads LGHNA; CDR2 reads YSLEER.

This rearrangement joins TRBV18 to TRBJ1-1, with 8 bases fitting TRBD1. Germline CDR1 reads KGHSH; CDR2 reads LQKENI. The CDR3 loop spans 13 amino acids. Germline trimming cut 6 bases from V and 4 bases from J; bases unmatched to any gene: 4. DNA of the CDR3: TGTGCCAGCTCTCCGGGACAGGCCACTGAAGCTTTCTTT. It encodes CASSPGQATEAFF.

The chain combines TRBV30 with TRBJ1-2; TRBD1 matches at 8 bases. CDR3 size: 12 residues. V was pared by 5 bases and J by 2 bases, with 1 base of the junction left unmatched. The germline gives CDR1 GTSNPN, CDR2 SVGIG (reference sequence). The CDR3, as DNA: TGTGCCTGGGGACAGGGCAACTATGGCTACACCTTC. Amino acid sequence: CAWGQGNYGYTF. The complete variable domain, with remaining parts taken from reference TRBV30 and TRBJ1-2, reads SQTIHQWPATLVQPVGSPLSLECTVEGTSNPNLYWYRQAAGRGLQLLFYSVGIGQISSEVPQNLSASRPQDRQFILSSKKLLLSDSGFYLCAWGQGNYGYTFGSGTRLTVV.

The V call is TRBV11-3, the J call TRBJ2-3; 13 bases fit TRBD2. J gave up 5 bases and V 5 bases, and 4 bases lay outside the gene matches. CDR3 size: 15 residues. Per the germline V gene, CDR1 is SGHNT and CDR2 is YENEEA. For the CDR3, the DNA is TGTGCCAGCAGCCCGAGACTAGCGGGAGGAGATACGCAGTATTTT. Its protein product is CASSPRLAGGDTQYF.

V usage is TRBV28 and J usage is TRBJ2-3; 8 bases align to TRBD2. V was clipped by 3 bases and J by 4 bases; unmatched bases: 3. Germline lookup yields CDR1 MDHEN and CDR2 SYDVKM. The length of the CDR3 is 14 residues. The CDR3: CASSFSGSADTQYF. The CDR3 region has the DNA TGTGCCAGCAGTTTCAGCGGGAGCGCAGATACGCAGTATTTT.

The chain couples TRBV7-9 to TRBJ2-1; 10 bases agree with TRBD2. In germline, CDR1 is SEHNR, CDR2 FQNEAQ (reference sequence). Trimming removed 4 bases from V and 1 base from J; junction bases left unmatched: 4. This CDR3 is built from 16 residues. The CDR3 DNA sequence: TGTGCCAGCAGCTCCGCTAGCGGGAGTTCCTACAATGAGCAGTTCTTC. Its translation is CASSSASGSSYNEQFF.

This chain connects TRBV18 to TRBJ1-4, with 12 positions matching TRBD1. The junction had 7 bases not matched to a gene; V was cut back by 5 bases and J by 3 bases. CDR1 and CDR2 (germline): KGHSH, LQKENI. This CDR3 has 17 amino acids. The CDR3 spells CASSRDRGRRANEKLFF. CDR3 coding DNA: TGTGCCAGCTCAAGGGACAGGGGGCGTAGAGCTAATGAAAAACTGTTTTTT.